This T cell receptor beta chain was observed in a study of identical twins' blood T cells. Study results and limitations: Twins shared more top CDR3 clonotypes than unrelated donors did.

TCR cDNA libraries were made from RNA using a previously described, modified protocol. Each TCR cDNA library carried sample-specific barcodes on both ends. TCRdb re-called the 5' RACE reads with MiXCR, one entry per CDR3 protein. Of 350,000 to 400,000 distinct CDR3 sequences listed, over 25% were seen once; the top ten hold about 6.1%. Points on this clonotype: Its antigen is unknown.

Trimming cost V 3 bases and J 0 bases, with 14 bases left between them. CDR3 length equals 16 residues. Germline lookup yields CDR1 DFQATT and CDR2 SNEGSKA (reference sequence). Reared together, all three twin pairs probably met the same infectious agents and vaccines. V is TRBV20-1 and J is TRBJ1-4; D may be TRBD1 (5 bases). The sequencing sample was made of PBMCs. The clonotype originates from a woman aged 18-50 years in good health. The DNA for the CDR3 is TGCAGTGCTAGTAGCAGGGCGCTTTCAACTAATGAAAAACTGTTTTTT. This encodes CSASSRALSTNEKLFF.